Sequencing of this TCR beta chain was carried out in a study of T cell repertoires in aging, cancer and after chemotherapy. Study-level results: Age-matched healthy donors had significantly more diverse, less clonal blood TCR repertoires than untreated cancer patients.

Multiplex touch-down PCR with TRB-A/B primers amplified rearranged V-D-J TRB sequences. TCRdb passed the multiplex PCR reads through MiXCR, listing each CDR3 protein once. Of 2,500 to 3,500 distinct CDR3 sequences detected, approximately 30% appear once; the ten largest clones hold 3% to 4%. This clonotype came up a few times. The antigen remains unidentified. Germline CDR1 reads SEHNR; CDR2 reads FQNEAQ (reference sequence). The length of the CDR3 is 13 residues. Trimming left V 4 bases short and J 7 bases short, with 13 bases between. Peripheral blood genomic DNA, not sorted cells or RNA, was the template.

The clonotype originates from a human donor with a solid tumor. The chain couples TRBV7-9 to TRBJ1-2, with D maybe TRBD1 (5 bases). The sequenced sample was blood. The CDR3 is CASSSLGGIGYTF. The CDR3 nucleotides are TGTGCCAGCAGCTCCCTGGGGGGAATTGGCTACACCTTC.